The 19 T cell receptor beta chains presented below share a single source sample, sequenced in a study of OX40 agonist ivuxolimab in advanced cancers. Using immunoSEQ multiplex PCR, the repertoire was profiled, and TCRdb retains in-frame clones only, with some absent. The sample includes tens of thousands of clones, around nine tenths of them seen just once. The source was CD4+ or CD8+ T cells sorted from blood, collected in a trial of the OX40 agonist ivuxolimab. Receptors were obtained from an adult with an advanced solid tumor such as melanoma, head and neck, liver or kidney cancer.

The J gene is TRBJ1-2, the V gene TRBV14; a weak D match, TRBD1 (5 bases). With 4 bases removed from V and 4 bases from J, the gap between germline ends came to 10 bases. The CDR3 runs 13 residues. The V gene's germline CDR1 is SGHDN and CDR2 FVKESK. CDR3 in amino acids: CASSRTGGYGYTF. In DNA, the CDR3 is TGTGCCAGCAGCCGGACGGGGGGCTATGGCTACACCTTC. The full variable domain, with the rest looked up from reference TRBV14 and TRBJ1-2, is EAGVTQFPSHSVIEKGQTVTLRCDPISGHDNLYWYRRVMGKEIKFLLHFVKESKQDESGMPNNRFLAERTGGTYSTLKVQPAELEDSGVYFCASSRTGGYGYTFGSGTRLTVV.

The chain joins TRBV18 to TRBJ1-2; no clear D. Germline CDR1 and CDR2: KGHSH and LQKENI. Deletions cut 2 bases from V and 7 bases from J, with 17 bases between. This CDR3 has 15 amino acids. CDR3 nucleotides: TGTGCCAGCTCACCAAATAGGGCCGTTACGGGTGGCTACACCTTC. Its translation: CASSPNRAVTGGYTF.

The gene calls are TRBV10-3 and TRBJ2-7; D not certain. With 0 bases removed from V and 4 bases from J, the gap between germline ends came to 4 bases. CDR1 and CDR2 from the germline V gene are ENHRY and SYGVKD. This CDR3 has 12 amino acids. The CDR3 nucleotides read TGTGCCATCAGTGAGTCGCGTTACGAGCAGTACTTC. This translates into CAISESRYEQYF.

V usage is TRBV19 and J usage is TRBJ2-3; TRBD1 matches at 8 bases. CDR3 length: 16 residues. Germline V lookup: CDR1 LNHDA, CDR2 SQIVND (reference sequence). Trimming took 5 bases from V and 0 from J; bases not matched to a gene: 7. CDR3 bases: TGTGCCAGTAGTCGAGGACAGGGCCTTAGCACAGATACGCAGTATTTT. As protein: CASSRGQGLSTDTQYF. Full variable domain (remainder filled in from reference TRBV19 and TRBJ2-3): DGGITQSPKYLFRKEGQNVTLSCEQNLNHDAMYWYRQDPGQGLRLIYYSQIVNDFQKGDIAEGYSVSREKKESFPLTVTSAQKNPTAFYLCASSRGQGLSTDTQYFGPGTRLTVL.

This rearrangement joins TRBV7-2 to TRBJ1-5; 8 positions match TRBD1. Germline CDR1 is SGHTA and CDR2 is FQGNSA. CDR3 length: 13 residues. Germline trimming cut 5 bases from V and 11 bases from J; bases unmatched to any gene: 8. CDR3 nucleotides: TGTGCCAGCAGCGCTCCGACAGGGGTGGCCCAGCATTTT. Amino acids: CASSAPTGVAQHF.

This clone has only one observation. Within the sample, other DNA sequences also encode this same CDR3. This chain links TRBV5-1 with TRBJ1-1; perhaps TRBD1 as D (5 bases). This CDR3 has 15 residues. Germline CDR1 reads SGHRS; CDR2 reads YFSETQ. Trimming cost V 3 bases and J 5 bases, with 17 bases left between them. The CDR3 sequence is CASSWGGRGRTEAFF. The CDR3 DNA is TGCGCCAGCAGCTGGGGTGGTCGGGGGAGGACTGAAGCTTTCTTT.

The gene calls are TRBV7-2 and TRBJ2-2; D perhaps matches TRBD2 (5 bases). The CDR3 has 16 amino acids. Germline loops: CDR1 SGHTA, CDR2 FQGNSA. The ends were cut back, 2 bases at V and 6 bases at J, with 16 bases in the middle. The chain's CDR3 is CASSLPGRGIPGELFF. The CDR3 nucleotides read TGTGCCAGCAGCTTACCGGGTCGAGGGATCCCCGGGGAGCTGTTTTTT.

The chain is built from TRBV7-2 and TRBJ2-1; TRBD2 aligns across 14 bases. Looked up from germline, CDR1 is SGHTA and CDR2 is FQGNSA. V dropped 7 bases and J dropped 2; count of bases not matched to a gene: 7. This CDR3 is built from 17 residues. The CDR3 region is CASTGTSGSSPYNEQFF. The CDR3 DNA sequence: TGTGCCAGCACTGGGACTAGCGGGAGCAGCCCCTACAATGAGCAGTTCTTC.

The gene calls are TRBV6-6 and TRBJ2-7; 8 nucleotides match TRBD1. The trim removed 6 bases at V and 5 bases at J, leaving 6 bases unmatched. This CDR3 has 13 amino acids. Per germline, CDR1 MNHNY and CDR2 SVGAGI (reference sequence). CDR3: CASSGQGGNEQYF. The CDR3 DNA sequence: TGTGCCAGCAGCGGACAGGGTGGGAACGAGCAGTACTTC.

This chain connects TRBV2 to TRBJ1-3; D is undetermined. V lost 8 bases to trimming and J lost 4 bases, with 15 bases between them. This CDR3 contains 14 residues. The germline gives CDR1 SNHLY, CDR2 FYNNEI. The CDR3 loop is CASRPSEVGNTIYF. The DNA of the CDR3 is TGTGCCAGCCGCCCTTCGGAGGTGGGAAACACCATATATTTT.

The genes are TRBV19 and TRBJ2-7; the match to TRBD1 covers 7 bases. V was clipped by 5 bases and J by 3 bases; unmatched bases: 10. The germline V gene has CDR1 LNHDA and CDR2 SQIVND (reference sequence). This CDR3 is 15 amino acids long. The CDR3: CASSFVLTGVYEQYF. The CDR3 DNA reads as TGTGCCAGTAGTTTCGTCTTAACAGGGGTCTACGAGCAGTACTTC.

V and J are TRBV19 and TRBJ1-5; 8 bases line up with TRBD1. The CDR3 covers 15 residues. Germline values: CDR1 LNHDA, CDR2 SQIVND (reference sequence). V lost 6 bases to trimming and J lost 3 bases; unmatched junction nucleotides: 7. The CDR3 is CASRQRTGINQPQHF. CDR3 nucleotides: TGTGCCAGTAGACAAAGGACAGGGATCAATCAGCCCCAGCATTTT.

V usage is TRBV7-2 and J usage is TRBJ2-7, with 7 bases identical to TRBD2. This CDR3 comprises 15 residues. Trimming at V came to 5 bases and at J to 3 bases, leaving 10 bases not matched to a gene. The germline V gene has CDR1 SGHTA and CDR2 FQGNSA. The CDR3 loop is CASSPTGGPSYEQYF. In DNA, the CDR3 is TGTGCCAGCAGCCCCACGGGAGGCCCAAGCTACGAGCAGTACTTC.

The CDR3 nucleotides read TGTGCCAGCAGCCAACGTTTTCTCGGGGGGGGTAAGAACAATGAGCAGTTCTTC. It specifies CASSQRFLGGGKNNEQFF. The gene calls are TRBV16 and TRBJ2-1, with 8 bases aligning to TRBD2. CDR3 length: 18 amino acids. CDR1 KGHSY and CDR2 FQNENV come from the germline V gene. V lost 2 bases and J lost 5; bases outside the gene matches: 14. The full variable domain, in which reference TRBV16 and TRBJ2-1 provide the parts outside the CDR3, is GEEVAQTPKHLVRGEGQKAKLYCAPIKGHSYVFWYQQVLKNEFKFLISFQNENVFDETGMPKERFSAKCLPNSPCSLEIQATKLEDSAVYFCASSQRFLGGGKNNEQFFGPGTRLTVL.

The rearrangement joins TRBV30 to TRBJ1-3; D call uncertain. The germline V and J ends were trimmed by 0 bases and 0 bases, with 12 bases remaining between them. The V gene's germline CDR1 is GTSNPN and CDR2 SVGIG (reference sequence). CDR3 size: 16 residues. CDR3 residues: CAWSVYAGNSGNTIYF. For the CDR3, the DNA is TGTGCCTGGAGTGTATATGCGGGTAACTCTGGAAACACCATATATTTT.

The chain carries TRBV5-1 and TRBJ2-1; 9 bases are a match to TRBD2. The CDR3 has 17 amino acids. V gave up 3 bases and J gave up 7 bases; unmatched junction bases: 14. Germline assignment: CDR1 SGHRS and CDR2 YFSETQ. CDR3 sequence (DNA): TGCGCCAGCAGCTGGGGCCCGGGAGCGGGAGGCGGGAATGAGCAGTTCTTC. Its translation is CASSWGPGAGGGNEQFF.

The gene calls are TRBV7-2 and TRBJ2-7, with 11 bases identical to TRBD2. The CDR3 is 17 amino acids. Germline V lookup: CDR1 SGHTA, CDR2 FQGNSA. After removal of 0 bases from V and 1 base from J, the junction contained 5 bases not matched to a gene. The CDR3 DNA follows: TGTGCCAGCAGCTTAGCGCCACTAGCGGGAGTTTCCTACGAGCAGTACTTC. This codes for CASSLAPLAGVSYEQYF.

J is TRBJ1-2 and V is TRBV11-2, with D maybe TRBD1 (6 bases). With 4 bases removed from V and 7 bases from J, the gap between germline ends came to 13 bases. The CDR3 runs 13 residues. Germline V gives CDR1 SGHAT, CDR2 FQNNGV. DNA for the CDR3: TGTGCCAGCAGCTCAGACAGGATAGGTGGCTACACCTTC. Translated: CASSSDRIGGYTF.

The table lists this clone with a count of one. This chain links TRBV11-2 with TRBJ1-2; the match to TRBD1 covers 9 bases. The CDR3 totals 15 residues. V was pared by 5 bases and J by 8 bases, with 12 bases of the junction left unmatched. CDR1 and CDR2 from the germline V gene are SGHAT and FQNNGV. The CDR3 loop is CASSAQGQGSIGYTF. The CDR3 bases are TGTGCCAGCAGCGCCCAGGGACAGGGCTCTATCGGCTACACCTTC.